The source of this TCR beta chain is a study of neurological immune-mediated disorders. Study in general: Multiple sclerosis patients numbering 34 comprised some 30 relapsing-remitting and 3 secondary progressive patients. Overall study results and limits: The absence of any CDR3 amino acid sequence shared by expanded clones across subjects suggests that repertoires were private in all groups. Phylogenetic grouping assigned the repertoires of 18 of 34 multiple sclerosis patients to a single related-CDR3 cluster, which may represent a signature.

A 10-nucleotide random UMI tagged transcripts in template-switch 5'RACE cDNA synthesis. TCRdb reprocessed the 5' RACE reads with MiXCR, giving one entry per CDR3 protein. The data show 70,000 to 90,000 distinct CDR3 sequences, 5.8% seen once. Time point described: longitudinal time-point 2. This CDR3 contains 14 residues. Germline CDR1 and CDR2: SGHRS and YFSETQ. Trimming cost V 1 base and J 5 bases, with 12 bases left between them. This clonotype was seen repeatedly, ten times or more. Its cognate antigen is unknown. Sequenced material: PBMCs. This rearrangement joins TRBV5-1 to TRBJ2-5; D not resolved. The source of this sequence is a woman aged 60 to 75 with multiple sclerosis. The CDR3 loop reads CASSLIPDVETQYF. CDR3 coding DNA: TGCGCCAGCAGCTTGATCCCGGACGTTGAGACCCAGTACTTC.